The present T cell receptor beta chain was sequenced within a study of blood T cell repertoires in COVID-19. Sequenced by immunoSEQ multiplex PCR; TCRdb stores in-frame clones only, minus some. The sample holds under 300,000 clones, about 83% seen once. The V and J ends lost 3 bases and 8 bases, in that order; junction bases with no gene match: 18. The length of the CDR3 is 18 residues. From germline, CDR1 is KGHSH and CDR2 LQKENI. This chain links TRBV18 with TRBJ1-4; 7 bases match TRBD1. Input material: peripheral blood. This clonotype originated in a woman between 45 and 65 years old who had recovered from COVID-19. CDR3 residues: CASSPRIGQDSIPEKLFF. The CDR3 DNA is TGTGCCAGCTCACCTCGAATAGGACAGGATTCAATCCCGGAAAAACTGTTTTTT.